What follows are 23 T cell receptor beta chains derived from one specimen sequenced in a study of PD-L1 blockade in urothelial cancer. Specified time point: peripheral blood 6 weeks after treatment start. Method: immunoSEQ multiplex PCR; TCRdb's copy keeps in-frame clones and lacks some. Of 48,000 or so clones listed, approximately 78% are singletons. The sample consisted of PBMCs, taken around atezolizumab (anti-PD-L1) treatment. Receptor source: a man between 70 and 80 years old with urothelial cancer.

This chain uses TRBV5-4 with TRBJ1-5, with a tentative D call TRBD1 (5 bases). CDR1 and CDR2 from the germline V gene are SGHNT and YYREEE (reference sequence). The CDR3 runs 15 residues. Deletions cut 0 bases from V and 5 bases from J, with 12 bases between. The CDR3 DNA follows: TGTGCCAGCAGCTTGGGAGCGGGGGTAGATCAGCCCCAGCATTTT. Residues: CASSLGAGVDQPQHF. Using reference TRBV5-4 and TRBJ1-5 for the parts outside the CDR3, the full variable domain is ETGVTQSPTHLIKTRGQQVTLRCSSQSGHNTVSWYQQALGQGPQFIFQYYREEENGRGNFPPRFSGLQFPNYSSELNVNALELDDSALYLCASSLGAGVDQPQHFGDGTRLSIL.

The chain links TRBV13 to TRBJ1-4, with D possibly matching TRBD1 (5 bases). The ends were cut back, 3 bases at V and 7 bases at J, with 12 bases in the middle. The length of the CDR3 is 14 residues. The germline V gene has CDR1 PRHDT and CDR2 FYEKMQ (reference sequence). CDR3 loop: CASSLRQGGEKLFF. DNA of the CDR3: TGTGCCAGCAGCTTGCGCCAGGGCGGTGAAAAACTGTTTTTT.

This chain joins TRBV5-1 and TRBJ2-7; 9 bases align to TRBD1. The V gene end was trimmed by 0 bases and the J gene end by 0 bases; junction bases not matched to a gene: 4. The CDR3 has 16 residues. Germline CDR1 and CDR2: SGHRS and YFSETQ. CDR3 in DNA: TGCGCCAGCAGCTTGGGGGGGACAGGGAACTCCTACGAGCAGTACTTC. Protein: CASSLGGTGNSYEQYF.

The CDR3 sequence: CASSPPRTSGRGSTDTQYF. The CDR3 coding sequence is TGTGCCAGCAGCCCTCCCCGGACTAGCGGGAGGGGTTCCACAGATACGCAGTATTTT. The rearrangement links TRBV7-9 to TRBJ2-3; TRBD2 aligns across 15 bases. This CDR3 is built from 19 residues. The V and J ends lost 5 bases and 2 bases, in that order; junction bases with no gene match: 11. Germline V lookup: CDR1 SEHNR, CDR2 FQNEAQ (reference sequence). Full variable domain (rest looked up from reference TRBV7-9 and TRBJ2-3): DTGVSQNPRHKITKRGQNVTFRCDPISEHNRLYWYRQTLGQGPEFLTYFQNEAQLEKSRLLSDRFSAERPKGSFSTLEIQRTEQGDSAMYLCASSPPRTSGRGSTDTQYFGPGTRLTVL.

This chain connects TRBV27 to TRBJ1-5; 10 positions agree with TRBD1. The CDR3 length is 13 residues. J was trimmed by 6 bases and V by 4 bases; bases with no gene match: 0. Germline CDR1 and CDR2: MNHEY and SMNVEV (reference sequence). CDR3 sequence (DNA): TGTGCCAGCAGTTGGACAGGGGGTCAGCCCCAGCATTTT. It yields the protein CASSWTGGQPQHF.

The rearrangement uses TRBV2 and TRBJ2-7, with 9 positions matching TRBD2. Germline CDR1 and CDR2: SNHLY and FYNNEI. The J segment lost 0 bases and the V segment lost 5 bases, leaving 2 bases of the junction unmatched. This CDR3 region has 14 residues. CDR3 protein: CASSFSGSSYEQYF. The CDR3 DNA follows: TGTGCCAGCAGTTTTAGCGGGAGCTCCTACGAGCAGTACTTC.

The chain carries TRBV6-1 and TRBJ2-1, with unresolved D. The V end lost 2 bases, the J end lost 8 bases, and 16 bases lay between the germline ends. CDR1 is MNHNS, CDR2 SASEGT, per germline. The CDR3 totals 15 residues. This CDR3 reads CASSERGSDWDEQFF. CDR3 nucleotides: TGTGCCAGCAGTGAACGCGGTTCGGATTGGGATGAGCAGTTCTTC.

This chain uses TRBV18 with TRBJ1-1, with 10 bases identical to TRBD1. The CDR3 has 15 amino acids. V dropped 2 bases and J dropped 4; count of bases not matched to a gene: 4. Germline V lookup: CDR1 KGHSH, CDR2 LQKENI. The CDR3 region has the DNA TGTGCCAGCTCACCATTGGGACAGGGGAGCACTGAAGCTTTCTTT. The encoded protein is CASSPLGQGSTEAFF.

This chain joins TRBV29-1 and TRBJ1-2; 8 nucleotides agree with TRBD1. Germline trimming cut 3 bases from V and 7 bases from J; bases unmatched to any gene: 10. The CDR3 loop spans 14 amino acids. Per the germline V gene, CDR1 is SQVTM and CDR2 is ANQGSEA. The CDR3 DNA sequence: TGCAGCGTTGATGGCATTCCAGGGGGCGCTGGCTACACCTTC. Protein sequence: CSVDGIPGGAGYTF.

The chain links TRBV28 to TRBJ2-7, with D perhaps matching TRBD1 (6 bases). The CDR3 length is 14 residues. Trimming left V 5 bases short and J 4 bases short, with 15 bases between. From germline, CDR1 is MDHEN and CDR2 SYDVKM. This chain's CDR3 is CASSLLTGNYEQYF. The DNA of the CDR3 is TGTGCCAGCAGTCTTTTGACAGGAAATTACGAGCAGTACTTC.

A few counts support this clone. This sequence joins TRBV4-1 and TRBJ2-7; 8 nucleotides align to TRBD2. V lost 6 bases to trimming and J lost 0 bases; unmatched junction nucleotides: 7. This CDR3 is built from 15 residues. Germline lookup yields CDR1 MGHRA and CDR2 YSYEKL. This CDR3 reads CASRHREGSSYEQYF. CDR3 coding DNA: TGCGCCAGCAGGCATCGGGAGGGCAGCTCCTACGAGCAGTACTTC.

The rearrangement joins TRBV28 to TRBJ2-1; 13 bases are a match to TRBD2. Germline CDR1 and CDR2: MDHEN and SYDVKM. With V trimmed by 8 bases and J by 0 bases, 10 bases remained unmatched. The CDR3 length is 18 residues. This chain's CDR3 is CASGGGLAGTASYNEQFF. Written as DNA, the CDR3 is TGTGCCAGCGGTGGGGGACTAGCGGGGACCGCCTCCTACAATGAGCAGTTCTTC.

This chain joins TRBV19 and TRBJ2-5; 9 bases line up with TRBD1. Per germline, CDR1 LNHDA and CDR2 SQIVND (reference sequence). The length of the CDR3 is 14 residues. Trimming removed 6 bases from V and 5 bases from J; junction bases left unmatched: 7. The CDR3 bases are TGTGCCAGTAGCACAGGGACAGGGTCGGAGACCCAGTACTTC. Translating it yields CASSTGTGSETQYF.

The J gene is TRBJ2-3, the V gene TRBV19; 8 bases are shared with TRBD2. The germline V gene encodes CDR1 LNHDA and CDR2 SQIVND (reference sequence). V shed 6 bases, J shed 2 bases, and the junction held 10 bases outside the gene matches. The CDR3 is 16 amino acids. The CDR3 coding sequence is TGTGCCAGTAGCCCGACTAGCGAGGCCGCCACAGATACGCAGTATTTT. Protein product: CASSPTSEAATDTQYF.

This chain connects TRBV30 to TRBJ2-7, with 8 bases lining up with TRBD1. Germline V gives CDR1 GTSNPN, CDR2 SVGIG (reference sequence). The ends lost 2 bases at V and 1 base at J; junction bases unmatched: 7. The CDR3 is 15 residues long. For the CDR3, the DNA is TGTGCCTGGAGTAGCAAGGGACAGGCGTCCTACGAGCAGTACTTC. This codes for CAWSSKGQASYEQYF. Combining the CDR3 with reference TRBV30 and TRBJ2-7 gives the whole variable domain SQTIHQWPATLVQPVGSPLSLECTVEGTSNPNLYWYRQAAGRGLQLLFYSVGIGQISSEVPQNLSASRPQDRQFILSSKKLLLSDSGFYLCAWSSKGQASYEQYFGPGTRLTVT.

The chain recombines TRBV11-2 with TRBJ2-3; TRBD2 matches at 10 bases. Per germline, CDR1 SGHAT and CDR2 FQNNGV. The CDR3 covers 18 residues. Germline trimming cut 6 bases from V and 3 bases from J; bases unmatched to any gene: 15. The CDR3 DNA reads TGTGCCAGCAGTGACCCTAGCGGGAGACGAGCGTTGACAGATACGCAGTATTTT. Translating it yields CASSDPSGRRALTDTQYF.

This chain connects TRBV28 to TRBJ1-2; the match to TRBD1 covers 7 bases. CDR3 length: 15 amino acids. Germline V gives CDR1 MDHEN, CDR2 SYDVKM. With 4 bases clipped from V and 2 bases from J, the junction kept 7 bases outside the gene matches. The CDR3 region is CASSSGQDRNYGYTF. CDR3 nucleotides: TGTGCCAGCAGTTCTGGACAGGATAGAAACTATGGCTACACCTTC.

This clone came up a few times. This chain's CDR3 is CASSSGQSYTDTQYF. The DNA of the CDR3 is TGCGCCAGCAGTTCGGGACAGAGTTACACAGATACGCAGTATTTT. The rearrangement links TRBV5-1 to TRBJ2-3; 7 bases map to TRBD1. Germline trimming cut 5 bases from V and 2 bases from J; bases unmatched to any gene: 8. Germline CDR1 reads SGHRS; CDR2 reads YFSETQ. This CDR3 contains 15 residues.

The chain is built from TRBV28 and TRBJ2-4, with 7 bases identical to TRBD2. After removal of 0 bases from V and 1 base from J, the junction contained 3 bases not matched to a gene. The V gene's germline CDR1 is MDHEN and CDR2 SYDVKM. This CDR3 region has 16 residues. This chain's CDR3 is CASSLWDGRAKNIQYF. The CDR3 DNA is TGTGCCAGCAGTTTATGGGACGGGAGGGCCAAAAACATTCAGTACTTC.

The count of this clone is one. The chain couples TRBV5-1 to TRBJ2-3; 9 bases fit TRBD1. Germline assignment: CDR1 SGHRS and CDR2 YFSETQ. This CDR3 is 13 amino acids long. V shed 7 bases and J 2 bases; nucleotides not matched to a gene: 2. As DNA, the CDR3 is TGCGCCAGCGGACAGGGGATCACAGATACGCAGTATTTT. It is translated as CASGQGITDTQYF. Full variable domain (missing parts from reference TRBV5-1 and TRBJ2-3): KAGVTQTPRYLIKTRGQQVTLSCSPISGHRSVSWYQQTPGQGLQFLFEYFSETQRNKGNFPGRFSGRQFSNSRSEMNVSTLELGDSALYLCASGQGITDTQYFGPGTRLTVL.

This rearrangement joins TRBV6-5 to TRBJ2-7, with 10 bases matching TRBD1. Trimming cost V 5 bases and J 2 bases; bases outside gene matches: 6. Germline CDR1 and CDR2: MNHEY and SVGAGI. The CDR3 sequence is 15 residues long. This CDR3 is CASSRGQGDTYEQYF. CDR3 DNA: TGTGCCAGCAGTCGCGGACAGGGGGATACCTACGAGCAGTACTTC.

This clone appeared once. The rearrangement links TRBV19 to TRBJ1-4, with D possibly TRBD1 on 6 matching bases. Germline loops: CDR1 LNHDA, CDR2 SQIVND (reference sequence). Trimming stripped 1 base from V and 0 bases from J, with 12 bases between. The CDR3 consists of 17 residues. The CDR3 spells CASSIVGTRTTNEKLFF. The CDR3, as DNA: TGTGCCAGTAGTATAGTAGGGACACGGACAACTAATGAAAAACTGTTTTTT.

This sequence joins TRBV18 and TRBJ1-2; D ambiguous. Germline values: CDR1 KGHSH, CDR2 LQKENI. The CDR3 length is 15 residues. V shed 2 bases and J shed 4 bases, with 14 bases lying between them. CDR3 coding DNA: TGTGCCAGCTCACCATTGGAGCCGCTAGGCTATGGCTACACCTTC. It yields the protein CASSPLEPLGYGYTF.